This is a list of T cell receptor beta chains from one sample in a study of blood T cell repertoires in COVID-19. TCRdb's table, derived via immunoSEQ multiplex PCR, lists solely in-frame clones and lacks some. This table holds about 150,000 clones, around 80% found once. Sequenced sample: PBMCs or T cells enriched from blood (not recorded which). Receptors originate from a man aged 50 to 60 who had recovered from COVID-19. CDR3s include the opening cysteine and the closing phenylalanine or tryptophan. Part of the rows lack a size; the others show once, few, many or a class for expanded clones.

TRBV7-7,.,CASSLASSGGYNEQFF
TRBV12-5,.,CASSRVDTEAFF
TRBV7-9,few,CASTQAGRIYEQYF
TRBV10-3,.,CAISESAGKGGYTF
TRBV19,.,CASSTLESANTEAFF
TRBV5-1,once,CASSQGRTDTQYF
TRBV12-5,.,CASGLVLGDREGQPQHF
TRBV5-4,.,CASSRMEGALYNEQFF
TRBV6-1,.,CASSGAGVESGELFF
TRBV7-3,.,CASSAAGGRETQYF
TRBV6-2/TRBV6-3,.,CASSSHPGQGETEAFF
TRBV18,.,CASSPNMGGRGEKLFF
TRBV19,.,CASFQGRDTEAFF
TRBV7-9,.,CASTTGEERGYTF
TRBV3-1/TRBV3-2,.,CASSQDRDQPQHF
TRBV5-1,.,CASSLPSFNEQFF
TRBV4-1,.,CASSQAPRTYRADQPQHF
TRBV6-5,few,CATHQNSISYEQYF
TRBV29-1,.,CSVDRTPYGYTF
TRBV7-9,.,CASSPVGRRGRTGELFF
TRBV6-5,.,CASSYSSGREQYF
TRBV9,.,CASSDLPGGGGDTQYF
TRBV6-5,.,CASSPGGGASYEQYF
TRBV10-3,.,CAISEGGQSTDTQYF
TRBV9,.,CASSVGLPTGGYTF
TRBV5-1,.,CASSLGRTPTDTQYF
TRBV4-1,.,CASSQATRTLLTDTQYF
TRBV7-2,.,CASSPRDTQETQYF
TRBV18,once,CASSPGQGALTEAFF
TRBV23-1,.,CASSQPRTSGCEQYF
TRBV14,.,CASSQAREGYGYTF
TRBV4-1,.,CASSQVNLVTYNEQFF
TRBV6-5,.,CAINPGGVDTQYF
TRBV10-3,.,CAISESRDRYNEQFF
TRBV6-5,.,CASSYSRTSGPGELFF
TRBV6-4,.,CASSARDSGSPLHF
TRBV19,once,CASSAGGMNTEAFF
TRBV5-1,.,CASSQDSTYNEQFF
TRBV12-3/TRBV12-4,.,CASNPRGSGEQYF
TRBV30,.,CAWTRQGQGIYGYTF
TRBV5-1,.,CASSVTSGGTNTGELFF
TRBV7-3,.,CASSLTGGVMATEAFF
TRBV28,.,CASSLGAGDEKLFF
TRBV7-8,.,CASSSRTGRGTDTQYF
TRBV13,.,CASSLVDRGNSPLHF
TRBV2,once,CASRGQGAIGELFF
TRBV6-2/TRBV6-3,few,CASSKTRTARTGELFF